This entry concerns a single T cell receptor beta chain. Two oligonucleotides, mixed equimolar, formed the beta constant-region primer covering TRBC1 and TRBC2. Ligated cDNA was amplified by four rounds of PCR with nested alpha and beta constant-region primers and SP2. TCRdb fed the UMI-ligation and nested PCR reads into MiXCR, producing one record per CDR3 protein. The data show 120,000 to 150,000 distinct CDR3 sequences, about 17% seen once. These data come from a study of naive and memory T cell subsets. Germline loops: CDR1 LNHDA, CDR2 SQIVND (reference sequence). The CDR3 loop spans 15 amino acids. V lost 3 bases, J lost 7 bases, and 15 bases lay in between.

What was sequenced was naive CD4+ T cells from blood. V usage is TRBV19 and J usage is TRBJ2-2; no firm D call. This receptor was obtained from a human donor in good health. CDR3 residues: CASSMGPSGVGELFF. The CDR3 DNA reads as TGTGCCAGTAGTATGGGTCCGTCGGGTGTCGGGGAGCTGTTTTTT.